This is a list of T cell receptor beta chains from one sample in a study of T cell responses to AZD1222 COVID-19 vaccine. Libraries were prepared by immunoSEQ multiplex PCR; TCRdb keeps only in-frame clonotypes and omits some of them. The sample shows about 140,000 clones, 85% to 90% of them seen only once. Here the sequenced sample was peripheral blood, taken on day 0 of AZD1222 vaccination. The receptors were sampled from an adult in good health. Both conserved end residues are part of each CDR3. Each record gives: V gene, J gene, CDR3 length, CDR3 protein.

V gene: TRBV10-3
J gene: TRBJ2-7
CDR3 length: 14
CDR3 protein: CATALTGSAGEQYF

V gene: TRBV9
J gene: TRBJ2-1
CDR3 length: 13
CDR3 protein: CASSATSGNEQFF

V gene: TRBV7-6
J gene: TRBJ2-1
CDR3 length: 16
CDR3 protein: CASSSPTGLARHEQFF

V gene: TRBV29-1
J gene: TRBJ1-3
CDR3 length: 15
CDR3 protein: CSVEAWGDSGNTIYF

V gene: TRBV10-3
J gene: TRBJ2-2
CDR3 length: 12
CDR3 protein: CATLRNTGELFF

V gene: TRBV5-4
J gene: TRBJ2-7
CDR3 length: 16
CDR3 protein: CASSLTDSQRTYEQYF

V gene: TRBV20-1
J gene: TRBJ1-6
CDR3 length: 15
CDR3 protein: CSASGDSNRNSPLHF

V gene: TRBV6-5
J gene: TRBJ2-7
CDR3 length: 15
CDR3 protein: CASSPGLAGVYEQYF

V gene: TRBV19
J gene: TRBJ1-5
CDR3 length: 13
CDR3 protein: CATSGTGSQPQHF

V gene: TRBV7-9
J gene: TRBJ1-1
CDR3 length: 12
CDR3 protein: CASSSGFSEAFF

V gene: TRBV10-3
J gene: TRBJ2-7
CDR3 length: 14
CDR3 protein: CAIRTSTGGSEQYF

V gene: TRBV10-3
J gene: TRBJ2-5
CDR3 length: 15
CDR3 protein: CAISESKREGATQYF

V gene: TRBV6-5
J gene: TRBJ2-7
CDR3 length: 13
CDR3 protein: CASSTGGSYEQYF

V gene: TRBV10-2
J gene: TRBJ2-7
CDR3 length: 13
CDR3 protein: CASSEISDYEQYF

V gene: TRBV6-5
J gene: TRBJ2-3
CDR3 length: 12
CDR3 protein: CASSYNTDTQYF

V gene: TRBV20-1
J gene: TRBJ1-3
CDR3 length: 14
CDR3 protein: CSASWHRAGNTIYF

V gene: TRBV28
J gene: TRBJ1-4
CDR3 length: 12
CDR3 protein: CASSVGSEKLFF

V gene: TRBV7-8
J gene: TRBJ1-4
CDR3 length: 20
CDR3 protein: CASSLPRWDRGHGVNEKLFF

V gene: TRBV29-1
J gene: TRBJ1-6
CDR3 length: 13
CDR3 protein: CSVGFDIGSPLHF

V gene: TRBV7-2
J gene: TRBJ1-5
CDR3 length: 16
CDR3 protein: CASSLVGTGGNQPQHF

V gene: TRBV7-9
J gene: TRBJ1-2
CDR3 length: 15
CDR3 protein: CASNKNQGAGYGYTF

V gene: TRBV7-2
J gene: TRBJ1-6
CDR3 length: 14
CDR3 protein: CASSLRQGQSPLHF

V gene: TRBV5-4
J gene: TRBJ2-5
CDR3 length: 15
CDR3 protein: CASSKGLATQETQYF

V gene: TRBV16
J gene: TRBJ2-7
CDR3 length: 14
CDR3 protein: CASSQSQGVGEQYF

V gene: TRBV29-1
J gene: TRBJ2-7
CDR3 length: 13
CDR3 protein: CSVDLGQAYEQYF

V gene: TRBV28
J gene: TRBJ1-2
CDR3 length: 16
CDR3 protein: CASSFSAGSANYGYTF

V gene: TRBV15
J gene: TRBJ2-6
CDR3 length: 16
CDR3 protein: CATAETQGSGANVLTF

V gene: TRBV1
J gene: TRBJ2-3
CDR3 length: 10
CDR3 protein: CTSSGDTQYF

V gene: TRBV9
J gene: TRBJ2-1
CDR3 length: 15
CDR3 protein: CASSVRQGAYNEQFF

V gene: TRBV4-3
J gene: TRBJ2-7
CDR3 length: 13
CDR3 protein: CASSQEPQRKQYF

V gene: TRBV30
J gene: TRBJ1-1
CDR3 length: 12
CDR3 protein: CAWRKGNTEAFF

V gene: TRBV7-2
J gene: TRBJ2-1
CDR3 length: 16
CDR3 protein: CASSLDGGRANNEQFF

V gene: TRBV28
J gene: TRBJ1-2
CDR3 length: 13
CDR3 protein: CASSLGVGYGYTF

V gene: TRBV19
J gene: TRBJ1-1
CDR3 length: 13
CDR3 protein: CASSSGLNTEAFF

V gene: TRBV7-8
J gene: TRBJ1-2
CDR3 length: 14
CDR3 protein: CASSLSLDSYGYTF

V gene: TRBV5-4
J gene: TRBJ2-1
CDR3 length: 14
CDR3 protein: CASTPGTSGVEQFF

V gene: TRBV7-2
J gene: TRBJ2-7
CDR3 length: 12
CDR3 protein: CASSEDLPEQYF

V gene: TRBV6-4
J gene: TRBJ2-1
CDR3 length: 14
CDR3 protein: CASSRGPSYNEQFF

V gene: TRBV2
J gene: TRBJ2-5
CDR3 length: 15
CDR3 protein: CASSVETGTQETQYF

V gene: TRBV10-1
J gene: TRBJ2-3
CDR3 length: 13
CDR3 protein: CASSDAQADTQYF

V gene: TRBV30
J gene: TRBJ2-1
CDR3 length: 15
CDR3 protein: CAWSVPENSYNEQFF

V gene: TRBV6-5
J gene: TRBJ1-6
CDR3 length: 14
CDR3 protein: CASSRGPQNSPLHF

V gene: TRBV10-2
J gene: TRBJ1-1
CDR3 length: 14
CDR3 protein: CASRLTGPNTEAFF

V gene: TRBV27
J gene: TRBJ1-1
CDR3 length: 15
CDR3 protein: CASSSRTGGYTEAFF

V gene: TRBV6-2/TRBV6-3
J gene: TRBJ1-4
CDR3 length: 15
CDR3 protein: CASSYPTDHGEKLFF

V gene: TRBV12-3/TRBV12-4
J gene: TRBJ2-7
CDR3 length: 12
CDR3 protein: CASSPGRYEQYF

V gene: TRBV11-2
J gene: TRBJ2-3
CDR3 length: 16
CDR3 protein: CASSSGRWGSTDTQYF

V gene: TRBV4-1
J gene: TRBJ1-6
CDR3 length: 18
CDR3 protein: CASSQERGGGSYNSPLHF

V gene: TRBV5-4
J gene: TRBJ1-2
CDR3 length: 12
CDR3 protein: CAILDRGYGYTF

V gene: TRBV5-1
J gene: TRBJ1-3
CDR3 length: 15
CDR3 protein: CASSLEGNPGNTIYF

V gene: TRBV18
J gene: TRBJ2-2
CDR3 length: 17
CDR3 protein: CASSPVSIPPNTGELFF

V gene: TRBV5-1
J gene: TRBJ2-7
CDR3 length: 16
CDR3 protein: CASRPPQDRALGEQYF

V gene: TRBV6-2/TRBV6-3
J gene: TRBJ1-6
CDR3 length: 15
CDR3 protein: CASSHKLGLNSPLHF

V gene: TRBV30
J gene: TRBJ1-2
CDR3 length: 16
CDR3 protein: CAWSVGRPGGGYGYTF

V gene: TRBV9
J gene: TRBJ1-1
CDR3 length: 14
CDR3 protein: CASSVGGKDTEAFF

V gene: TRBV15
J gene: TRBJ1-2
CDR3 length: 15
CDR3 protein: CATSGKGPWSYGYTF

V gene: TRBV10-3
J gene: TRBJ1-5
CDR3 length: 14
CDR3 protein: CATSQGKSNQPQHF